These 32 T cell receptor beta chains originate from one sample sequenced in a study of glioma-infiltrating T cells. TCR alpha and beta CDR3 regions were amplified from RNA using iRepertoire nested multiplex PCR. One entry per CDR3 protein results from TCRdb running MiXCR on the multiplex PCR reads. The sample lists approximately 100,000 distinct CDR3 sequences, 25% to 35% occurring once. The sequencing sample was made of glioma tissue, nonneoplastic brain tissue, or PBMCs (not recorded which). The receptors originated from a human donor with low-grade glioma or glioblastoma, undergoing nonglioma brain surgery, or in good health (not recorded which).

Only a few counts were recorded for this clonotype. This sequence joins TRBV13 and TRBJ1-1; D might be TRBD1 (5 bases). The germline V gene encodes CDR1 PRHDT and CDR2 FYEKMQ (reference sequence). The CDR3 length is 14 residues. Trimming cost V 5 bases and J 0 bases, with 10 bases left between them. Written as DNA, the CDR3 is TGTGCCAGCAGCACGGGACGGGTGAACACTGAAGCTTTCTTT. It codes for CASSTGRVNTEAFF.

The chain uses TRBV3-1 and TRBJ1-1, with D uncertain. CDR3 length: 12 residues. CDR1 is LGHDT, CDR2 YNNKEL, per germline (reference sequence). Trimming removed 5 bases from V and 1 base from J, with 5 bases in between. CDR3 in DNA: TGTGCCAGCAGCGAGGCGAACACTGAAGCTTTCTTT. Its translation: CASSEANTEAFF.

This clonotype was detected ten times or more. The rearrangement joins TRBV20-1 to TRBJ1-1; perhaps TRBD1 as D (6 bases). The V and J ends lost 3 bases and 1 base respectively, with 9 bases between them. Germline values: CDR1 DFQATT, CDR2 SNEGSKA (reference sequence). The CDR3 is 13 amino acids. This chain's CDR3 is CSASQGGNTEAFF. In DNA, the CDR3 is TGCAGTGCTAGTCAAGGGGGGAACACTGAAGCTTTCTTT.

In the case of this clonotype: A much bigger clone sits one base away, suggesting this may be a read error. This sequence joins TRBV6-1 and TRBJ2-7; D might be TRBD2 (6 bases). Trimming stripped 6 bases from V and 7 bases from J, with 22 bases between. The CDR3 contains 15 residues. Germline lookup yields CDR1 MNHNS and CDR2 SASEGT. The CDR3, as DNA: TGTGCCAGCAGCCGTAGCGGACTTCCCTACAATGAGCAGTACTTC. As protein: CASSRSGLPYNEQYF.

Relative to its sample, this clonotype is medium-sized. The chain recombines TRBV29-1 with TRBJ2-1, with D perhaps matching TRBD2 (5 bases). V lost 7 bases to trimming and J lost 2 bases, with 12 bases between them. CDR1 and CDR2 (germline): SQVTM, ANQGSEA. CDR3 length: 13 residues. The CDR3, as DNA: TGCAGCGCCAGCGGAACCACCTACAATGAGCAGTTCTTC. It codes for CSASGTTYNEQFF.

The chain recombines TRBV18 with TRBJ1-2; 7 bases line up with TRBD1. This CDR3 comprises 13 residues. V gave up 3 bases and J gave up 8 bases; unmatched junction bases: 6. Germline CDR1 reads KGHSH; CDR2 reads LQKENI. CDR3 amino acids: CASSPGAGGGYTF. For the CDR3, the DNA is TGTGCCAGCTCACCGGGAGCAGGGGGAGGCTACACCTTC.

This clonotype was found many times. The chain couples TRBV3-1 to TRBJ2-3; TRBD2 agrees at 9 bases. With 4 bases clipped from V and 10 bases from J, the junction kept 9 bases outside the gene matches. The CDR3 sequence is 14 residues long. In germline, CDR1 is LGHDT, CDR2 YNNKEL (reference sequence). CDR3 sequence (DNA): TGTGCCAGCAGCCGGAGCGGGGGGATTGATCCGCAGTATTTT. Translation: CASSRSGGIDPQYF.

To note about this clonotype: Since a much larger clone is just one base distant, this may be a read error. The rearrangement uses TRBV2 and TRBJ2-5, with D tentatively TRBD1 (6 bases). The germline V gene encodes CDR1 SNHLY and CDR2 FYNNEI. Trimming shortened V by 9 bases and J by 6 bases, and 17 bases separated the two germline ends. The CDR3 totals 13 residues. CDR3 bases: TGTGCCAGTCAAGGAGGCAGGGACAAGACCCAGTACTTC. This encodes CASQGGRDKTQYF.

Many counts were recorded for this clonotype. J is TRBJ1-1 and V is TRBV29-1, with D hard to call. V shed 4 bases and J shed 1 base, with 7 bases lying between them. Per the germline V gene, CDR1 is SQVTM and CDR2 is ANQGSEA. The CDR3 contains 12 residues. The CDR3 loop reads CSVGLTNTEAFF. The CDR3 region has the DNA TGCAGCGTTGGTTTAACGAACACTGAAGCTTTCTTT.

This clonotype has at least ten counts. The chain couples TRBV19 to TRBJ2-3; 10 bases are a match to TRBD2. The V gene's germline CDR1 is LNHDA and CDR2 SQIVND (reference sequence). CDR3 length: 16 amino acids. After removal of 5 bases from V and 3 bases from J, the junction contained 8 bases not matched to a gene. The CDR3 protein is CASSRIAGGTTDTQYF. The CDR3 DNA follows: TGTGCCAGTAGTCGAATAGCGGGGGGTACTACAGATACGCAGTATTTT.

This clonotype was found a few times. This rearrangement joins TRBV18 to TRBJ1-1; the D gene is possibly TRBD1 (6 bases). The CDR3 is 15 residues long. The germline V gene encodes CDR1 KGHSH and CDR2 LQKENI. Between the trimmed V and J ends, which lost 5 bases and 5 bases, there was a span of 18 bases. This chain's CDR3 is CASSLGERQATEAFF. DNA for the CDR3: TGTGCCAGCTCATTAGGGGAGAGACAGGCTACTGAAGCTTTCTTT.

On this clonotype itself: A read error may explain this, as a much larger clone is one base away. J is TRBJ1-1 and V is TRBV18, with TRBD1 as a possible D gene (5 bases). The CDR3 has 14 residues. Germline CDR1 reads KGHSH; CDR2 reads LQKENI. The CDR3 reads CASSPPVREGEASF. The CDR3 DNA reads as TGTGCCAGCTCACCACCCGTGAGGGAAGGGGAAGCTTCCTTT.

The chain joins TRBV12-3 or TRBV12-4 to TRBJ1-5, with 9 bases aligning to TRBD1. This CDR3 comprises 14 residues. V lost 7 bases and J lost 2; bases outside the gene matches: 3. Written as DNA, the CDR3 is TGTGCCAGCACGAGGACAGGGGGCAATCAGCCCCAGCATTTT. Translation: CASTRTGGNQPQHF.

Comment on this clonotype: This may arise from a read error, as a much more abundant clone is one base away. CDR3 amino acids: CASSVRGFYVYTF. The CDR3 DNA reads as TGTGCCAGCAGTGTAAGAGGGTTCTATGTCTACACCTTC. This rearrangement joins TRBV2 to TRBJ1-2; D ambiguous. The germline CDR1 and CDR2 sequences are SNHLY and FYNNEI. CDR3 length: 13 residues.

CDR3 nucleotides: TGTGCCAGCAGCGCGCCGCCGGGGGAGACCCAGTACTTC. Amino acids: CASSAPPGETQYF. The chain combines TRBV5-4 with TRBJ2-5, with D maybe TRBD2 (5 bases). Trimming took off 4 bases at V and 5 bases at J, with 12 bases between the two ends. Germline V gene lookup returns CDR1 SGHNT and CDR2 YYREEE (reference sequence). This CDR3 spans 13 amino acids.

This clonotype was detected ten times or more. This chain connects TRBV10-3 to TRBJ1-3, with a weak D call TRBD1 (5 bases). Germline V lookup: CDR1 ENHRY, CDR2 SYGVKD. Trimming removed 10 bases from V and 2 bases from J, with 18 bases in between. The CDR3 has 15 amino acids. The CDR3: CATQKGSQTGNTIYF. In nucleotides, the CDR3 is TGTGCCACCCAAAAGGGGTCCCAGACTGGAAACACCATATATTTT.

This clonotype was observed at least ten times. The chain employs TRBV7-2 and TRBJ1-2; 9 bases agree with TRBD1. J lost 2 bases, V lost 5 bases, and 6 bases had no gene match. CDR3 size: 15 residues. Per the germline V gene, CDR1 is SGHTA and CDR2 is FQGNSA. The CDR3 protein is CASSPRTGANYGYTF. The DNA for the CDR3 is TGTGCCAGCAGCCCCCGGACAGGGGCCAACTATGGCTACACCTTC.

This clonotype was observed at least ten times. This chain links TRBV6-1 with TRBJ2-3, with 7 bases that match TRBD1. The germline V gene has CDR1 MNHNS and CDR2 SASEGT. The CDR3 covers 13 residues. The V gene end was trimmed by 10 bases and the J gene end by 2 bases; junction bases not matched to a gene: 6. The CDR3 reads CATTGQNTDTQYF. The CDR3 nucleotides read TGTGCCACCACGGGACAGAACACAGATACGCAGTATTTT.

The chain combines TRBV19 with TRBJ1-4, with D possibly being TRBD1 (6 bases). From germline, CDR1 is LNHDA and CDR2 SQIVND (reference sequence). V was trimmed by 9 bases and J by 6 bases, leaving 14 bases between them. The CDR3 has 13 amino acids. The CDR3 DNA is TGTGCCAGCTCAGGGGATGGGGATGAAAAACTGTTTTTT. This encodes CASSGDGDEKLFF.

There are many counts of this clonotype. The chain uses TRBV4-2 and TRBJ1-2; no firm D call. Trimming removed 0 bases from V and 6 bases from J, with 14 bases in between. Germline CDR1 LGHNA, CDR2 YNFKEQ. The CDR3 is 15 amino acids. DNA of the CDR3: TGTGCCAGCAGCCAAGATCGGATAGGGATGCATGGCTACACCTTC. The encoded protein is CASSQDRIGMHGYTF.

CDR3 protein: CASSVPRNGDNTEAFF. The CDR3, as DNA: TGCGCCAGCAGCGTTCCTCGTAACGGGGACAACACTGAAGCTTTCTTT. The V call is TRBV5-1, the J call TRBJ1-1; weak D call: TRBD1 (5 bases). Germline V gene sequence: CDR1 SGHRS, CDR2 YFSETQ. V lost 4 bases to trimming and J lost 2 bases, with 18 bases between them. The CDR3 runs to 16 residues.

The rearrangement links TRBV24-1 to TRBJ2-2; D is ambiguous. Germline V lookup: CDR1 KGHDR, CDR2 SFDVKD. The ends were cut back, 6 bases at V and 6 bases at J, with 7 bases in the middle. The CDR3 extends over 12 amino acids. CDR3 nucleotide sequence: TGTGCCACCAGTAAGGGTCCCGGGGAGCTGTTTTTT. As protein: CATSKGPGELFF.

J is TRBJ1-1 and V is TRBV4-3; weak D call: TRBD1 (6 bases). This CDR3 comprises 17 residues. V lost 7 bases, J lost 2 bases, and 23 bases lay in between. Germline V lookup: CDR1 LGHNA, CDR2 YSLEER. CDR3 in DNA: TGCGCCAGCACTAAGTCCGGGGGCAGGGCGGTCAACACTGAAGCTTTCTTT. This gives the protein CASTKSGGRAVNTEAFF.

CDR3 loop: CASSRTGGVSQYF. The CDR3 DNA sequence: TGTGCCAGCAGCCGGACGGGCGGGGTTTCGCAGTATTTT. This chain joins TRBV4-2 and TRBJ2-3; tentatively, D is TRBD2 (6 bases). The V gene's germline CDR1 is LGHNA and CDR2 YNFKEQ. V was cut by 4 bases and J by 10 bases, with 15 bases left in between. CDR3 length equals 13 residues.

This clonotype was observed many times. The chain carries TRBV19 and TRBJ2-4, with D hard to call. This CDR3 comprises 15 residues. The V end was cut by 7 bases, the J end by 0 bases, with 13 bases between. The germline V gene has CDR1 LNHDA and CDR2 SQIVND (reference sequence). CDR3 residues: CASIETVKAKNIQYF. Here the CDR3 DNA reads TGTGCCAGTATTGAGACGGTTAAAGCCAAAAACATTCAGTACTTC.

This clonotype was seen many times. V and J are TRBV24-1 and TRBJ2-3; no clear D gene. The V and J ends lost 12 bases and 4 bases respectively, with 13 bases between them. This CDR3 region has 12 residues. Looked up from germline, CDR1 is KGHDR and CDR2 is SFDVKD. Here the CDR3 DNA reads TGTGCCCCTTCATTAGGCCCAGATACGCAGTATTTT. Protein sequence: CAPSLGPDTQYF.

This clonotype has only a few counts. The V and J genes are TRBV7-9 and TRBJ2-1; D might be TRBD1 or TRBD2, each matching 5 bases. The CDR3 totals 13 residues. Germline V gene sequence: CDR1 SEHNR, CDR2 FQNEAQ (reference sequence). Trimming took 2 bases from V and 14 from J, leaving 16 bases between them. CDR3 region: CASSLSVGTSKFF. Written as DNA, the CDR3 is TGTGCCAGCAGCTTATCGGTCGGGACCTCAAAGTTCTTC. Variable domain in full (rest from reference TRBV7-9 and TRBJ2-1): DTGVSQNPRHKITKRGQNVTFRCDPISEHNRLYWYRQTLGQGPEFLTYFQNEAQLEKSRLLSDRFSAERPKGSFSTLEIQRTEQGDSAMYLCASSLSVGTSKFFGPGTRLTVL.

This clonotype showed up just a few times. The CDR3 loop reads CAWSVRGRVSYNEQFF. CDR3 nucleotide sequence: TGTGCCTGGAGTGTACGAGGCAGGGTCTCCTACAATGAGCAGTTCTTC. The chain carries TRBV30 and TRBJ2-1, with D perhaps TRBD1 (5 bases). V was cut by 0 bases and J by 0 bases, with 12 bases left in between. CDR3 length equals 16 residues. Per germline, CDR1 GTSNPN and CDR2 SVGIG (reference sequence).

The chain joins TRBV20-1 to TRBJ2-7, with 8 bases identical to TRBD2. Germline values: CDR1 DFQATT, CDR2 SNEGSKA (reference sequence). J was trimmed by 2 bases and V by 2 bases; bases with no gene match: 8. The CDR3 is 15 amino acids. For the CDR3, the DNA is TGCAGTGCTAGAAGCATCCGGGGGGGCGCCTACGAGCAGTACTTC. Its protein is CSARSIRGGAYEQYF.

This clonotype was observed at least ten times. The chain uses TRBV7-2 and TRBJ1-2; D is ambiguous. V was cut by 1 base and J by 7 bases, with 13 bases left in between. The length of the CDR3 is 14 residues. Looked up from germline, CDR1 is SGHTA and CDR2 is FQGNSA. The CDR3 DNA reads TGTGCCAGCAGCTTAGACAGTACTAGAGGTGGCTACACCTTC. This sequence encodes CASSLDSTRGGYTF.

A remark on this clonotype: A much bigger clone sits one base away, suggesting this may be a read error. The chain couples TRBV20-1 to TRBJ1-1, with 8 bases aligning to TRBD1. The J segment lost 12 bases and the V segment lost 5 bases, leaving 11 bases of the junction unmatched. The germline V gene encodes CDR1 DFQATT and CDR2 SNEGSKA (reference sequence). The CDR3 is 12 amino acids. CDR3 nucleotide sequence: TGCAGTGCTGTACAGGGGGAGATGCCCTCTTTCTTT. Translating it yields CSAVQGEMPSFF.

A remark on this clonotype: Likely a read error: the CDR3 ends without its conserved phenylalanine or tryptophan. The chain recombines TRBV27 with TRBJ2-5; D call uncertain. This CDR3 is built from 13 residues. The germline CDR1 and CDR2 sequences are MNHEY and SMNVEV (reference sequence). Deletions cut 3 bases from V and 4 bases from J, with 9 bases between. CDR3 DNA: TGTGCCAGCAGTTTGAACGGATTAGAGACCCAGTACTCC. It translates to CASSLNGLETQYS.